This TCR beta chain comes out of a study of response to subunit inactivated influenza vaccine. V was cut by 6 bases and J by 0 bases, with 16 bases left in between. Germline V gene data show CDR1 as KGHSH and CDR2 as LQKENI. The CDR3 contains 16 residues. One entry per CDR3 protein, called by TCRdb with MiXCR from the RT-PCR reads. In the table there are fewer than 350,000 distinct CDR3 sequences, 21% of which are singletons. The source is a man between 50 and 75 years old who received an inactivated influenza vaccine. The rearrangement joins TRBV18 to TRBJ2-3; D is undetermined. The sample consisted of PBMCs from blood, taken less than 22 months after vaccination. For the CDR3, the DNA is TGTGCCAGCTCCCTCGGCCTTTCCGTTAGCACAGATACGCAGTATTTT. It encodes CASSLGLSVSTDTQYF. Full variable domain (missing parts from reference TRBV18 and TRBJ2-3): NAGVMQNPRHLVRRRGQEARLRCSPMKGHSHVYWYRQLPEEGLKFMVYLQKENIIDESGMPKERFSAEFPKEGPSILRIQQVVRGDSAAYFCASSLGLSVSTDTQYFGPGTRLTVL.